This T cell receptor (beta chain) stems from a study of CD8 T cells in ankylosing spondylitis. Findings and caveats of the study: Those disease-linked clones were CD8+; they were also relatively rare in peripheral blood. Previous work reported some of these motif variants in the synovial fluid and blood of reactive arthritis.

As the method for making TCR beta libraries, quantitative 5'-RACE with molecular barcodes was used. TCRdb re-analysed the 5' RACE reads in MiXCR, keeping a single row per CDR3 protein. This repertoire shows fewer than 250,000 distinct CDR3 sequences, roughly a third found once; its top ten account for 4% to 5%. This clonotype was counted a few times. Its antigen is currently unknown. V was shortened by 5 bases and J by 6 bases, with 13 bases between the two germline ends. The CDR3 runs to 13 residues. This rearrangement joins TRBV12-3 or TRBV12-4 to TRBJ1-1, with a weak D call TRBD1 (6 bases). The receptor comes from a male donor with ankylosing spondylitis or in good health (not recorded which). The sample comprised blood, either unsorted or a sorted T cell fraction (not recorded which). The DNA for the CDR3 is TGTGCCAGCAGTGAGACAGGAGACCCTGAAGCTTTCTTT. Encoded protein: CASSETGDPEAFF.